The 5 T cell receptor beta chains below come from one sample, sequenced in a study of blood T cell repertoires in COVID-19. The table came from immunoSEQ multiplex PCR; TCRdb's copy has only in-frame clones and leaves some out. The repertoire holds fewer than 110,000 clones, with roughly nine tenths as singletons. The sequencing input was peripheral blood. These receptors all stem from a man aged 45 to 65 with acute or convalescent COVID-19.

The J gene is TRBJ1-2, the V gene TRBV3-1 (or the pseudogene TRBV3-2); perhaps TRBD1 as D (5 bases). Trimming took off 1 base at V and 7 bases at J, with 13 bases between the two ends. The CDR3 consists of 14 residues. CDR1 and CDR2 from the germline V gene are LGHDT and YNNKEL (reference sequence). The CDR3 protein is CASSQVRGWSGYTF. CDR3 DNA sequence: TGTGCCAGCAGCCAAGTAAGGGGATGGAGTGGCTACACCTTC.

This clone was found once. The chain joins TRBV7-3 to TRBJ2-5; TRBD1 matches 10 bases. This CDR3 contains 15 residues. The trim removed 6 bases at V and 2 bases at J, leaving 6 bases unmatched. Germline V gene data show CDR1 as SGHTA and CDR2 as FQGTGA. Here the CDR3 reads CASSRTGGIQETQYF. The CDR3 nucleotides read TGTGCCAGCAGTCGGACAGGGGGGATACAAGAGACCCAGTACTTC. The variable domain in full, completed from reference TRBV7-3 and TRBJ2-5, reads GAGVSQTPSNKVTEKGKYVELRCDPISGHTALYWYRQSLGQGPEFLIYFQGTGAADDSGLPNDRFFAVRPEGSVSTLKIQRTERGDSAVYLCASSRTGGIQETQYFGPGTRLLVL.

The chain is built from TRBV2 and TRBJ2-5, with D maybe TRBD2 (6 bases). V lost 6 bases and J lost 5, with 10 bases in between. This CDR3 is 12 amino acids long. Per the germline V gene, CDR1 is SNHLY and CDR2 is FYNNEI. In DNA, the CDR3 is TGTGCCAGCAGGGGCGGGGAGGAGACCCAGTACTTC. Encoded protein: CASRGGEETQYF. The variable domain in full, completed from reference TRBV2 and TRBJ2-5, reads EPEVTQTPSHQVTQMGQEVILRCVPISNHLYFYWYRQILGQKVEFLVSFYNNEISEKSEIFDDQFSVERPDGSNFTLKIRSTKLEDSAMYFCASRGGEETQYFGPGTRLLVL.

This clone was seen a single time. The V call is TRBV28, the J call TRBJ1-2; the D gene is possibly TRBD1 (6 bases). There are 14 residues in the CDR3. Germline V gene sequence: CDR1 MDHEN, CDR2 SYDVKM. V lost 4 bases, J lost 7 bases, and 16 bases lay in between. The CDR3 bases are TGTGCCAGCAGTTCCCAGGGGCGCTTAGGTGGCTACACCTTC. Amino acids: CASSSQGRLGGYTF.

The chain recombines TRBV5-5 with TRBJ2-1; D perhaps matches TRBD1 (6 bases). Germline loops: CDR1 SGHKS, CDR2 YYEKEE (reference sequence). V was clipped by 0 bases and J by 4 bases, with 11 bases between them. This CDR3 contains 15 residues. CDR3 bases: TGTGCCAGCAGCTTGGCCAGGGGTGTTTACAATGAGCAGTTCTTC. This translates into CASSLARGVYNEQFF.